One and the same sample provided the 7 T cell receptor beta chains below, sequenced in a study of response to subunit inactivated influenza vaccine. TCRdb passed the RT-PCR reads through MiXCR, listing each CDR3 protein once. The sample holds around 520,000 distinct CDR3 sequences, 25% seen once. The specimen comprised CD4+ T cells sorted from PBMCs, sampled 5 to 6 days after vaccination. The receptors shown here come from a man in his fifties who received an inactivated influenza vaccine.

This chain connects TRBV27 to TRBJ2-1; 7 bases are a match to TRBD2. This CDR3 has 14 residues. Germline V CDR1 and CDR2: MNHEY, SMNVEV (reference sequence). The trim removed 3 bases at V and 8 bases at J, leaving 7 bases unmatched. CDR3 in amino acids: CASSFWGRGDEQFF. The CDR3 DNA reads as TGTGCCAGCAGTTTTTGGGGGAGGGGCGATGAGCAGTTCTTC.

The chain has TRBV20-1 and TRBJ1-1, with a tentative D call TRBD1 (5 bases). The CDR3 has 12 residues. Germline V gene data show CDR1 as DFQATT and CDR2 as SNEGSKA (reference sequence). Between the trimmed V and J ends, which lost 5 bases and 4 bases, there was a span of 11 bases. CDR3 sequence (DNA): TGCAGTGCTGGGACGTCAGGCACTGAAGCTTTCTTT. This sequence encodes CSAGTSGTEAFF.

This clonotype was seen once. The rearrangement links TRBV7-2 to TRBJ2-1, with D perhaps TRBD2 (5 bases). Germline CDR1 reads SGHTA; CDR2 reads FQGNSA. The ends were cut back, 1 base at V and 0 bases at J, with 10 bases in the middle. The CDR3 spans 16 residues. The CDR3 spells CASSLVVGSSYNEQFF. The CDR3, as DNA: TGTGCCAGCAGCTTAGTTGTAGGGAGCTCCTACAATGAGCAGTTCTTC.

V is TRBV4-2 and J is TRBJ1-2, with 8 bases lining up with TRBD1. Germline V gives CDR1 LGHNA, CDR2 YNFKEQ. The CDR3 runs to 15 residues. V was clipped by 4 bases and J by 4 bases; unmatched bases: 8. CDR3 DNA: TGTGCCAGCAGCCCGGACAGGGAACCCCTCTATGGCTACACCTTC. Residues: CASSPDREPLYGYTF.

This clonotype appeared a few times. The chain employs TRBV7-3 and TRBJ2-7, with 8 bases matching TRBD2. Per the germline V gene, CDR1 is SGHTA and CDR2 is FQGTGA. With V trimmed by 5 bases and J by 5 bases, 11 bases remained unmatched. CDR3 length equals 15 residues. CDR3 region: CASSPRVSGKDEQYF. The DNA of the CDR3 is TGTGCCAGCAGCCCAAGGGTTAGCGGGAAGGACGAGCAGTACTTC.

J is TRBJ2-1 and V is TRBV5-1; 7 bases align to TRBD2. This CDR3 has 16 amino acids. Germline V gives CDR1 SGHRS, CDR2 YFSETQ. The V and J ends lost 1 base and 5 bases, in that order; junction bases with no gene match: 9. The CDR3 DNA is TGCGCCAGCAGCTTGTTGGGAGGGCAGGTTAACAATGAGCAGTTCTTC. The encoded protein is CASSLLGGQVNNEQFF.

This chain uses TRBV10-3 with TRBJ2-7; 8 bases fit TRBD2. J was trimmed by 6 bases and V by 0 bases; bases with no gene match: 7. Germline loops: CDR1 ENHRY, CDR2 SYGVKD. This CDR3 has 15 amino acids. CDR3 sequence: CAISESGGGLGEQYF. The CDR3 DNA sequence: TGTGCCATCAGTGAGTCCGGGGGGGGGCTTGGCGAGCAGTACTTC.